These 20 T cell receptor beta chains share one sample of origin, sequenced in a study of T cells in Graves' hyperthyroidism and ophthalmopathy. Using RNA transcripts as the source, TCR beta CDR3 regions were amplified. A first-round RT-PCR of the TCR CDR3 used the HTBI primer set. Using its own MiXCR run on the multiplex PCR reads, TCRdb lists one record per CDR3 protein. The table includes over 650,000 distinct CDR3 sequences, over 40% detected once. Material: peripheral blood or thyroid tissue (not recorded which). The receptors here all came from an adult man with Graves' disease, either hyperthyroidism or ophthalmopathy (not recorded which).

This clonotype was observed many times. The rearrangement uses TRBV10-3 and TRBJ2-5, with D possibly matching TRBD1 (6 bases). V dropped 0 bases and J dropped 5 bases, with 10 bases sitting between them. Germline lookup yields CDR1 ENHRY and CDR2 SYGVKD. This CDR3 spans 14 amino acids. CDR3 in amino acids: CAISESGAEETQYF. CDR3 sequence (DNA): TGTGCCATCAGTGAGTCGGGGGCAGAGGAGACCCAGTACTTC.

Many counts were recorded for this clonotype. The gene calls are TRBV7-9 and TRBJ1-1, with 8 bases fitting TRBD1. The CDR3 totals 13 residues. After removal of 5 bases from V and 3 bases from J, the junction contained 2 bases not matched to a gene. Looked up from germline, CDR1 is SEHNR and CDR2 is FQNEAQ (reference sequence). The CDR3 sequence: CASSRGQDTEAFF. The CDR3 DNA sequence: TGTGCCAGCAGCCGGGGACAGGACACTGAAGCTTTCTTT.

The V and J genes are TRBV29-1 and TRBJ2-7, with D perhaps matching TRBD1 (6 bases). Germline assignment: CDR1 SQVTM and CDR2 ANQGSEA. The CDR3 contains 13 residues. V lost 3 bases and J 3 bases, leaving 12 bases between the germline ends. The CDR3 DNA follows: TGCAGCGTTGAGTGGGACATCTACTACGAGCAGTACTTC. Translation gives CSVEWDIYYEQYF.

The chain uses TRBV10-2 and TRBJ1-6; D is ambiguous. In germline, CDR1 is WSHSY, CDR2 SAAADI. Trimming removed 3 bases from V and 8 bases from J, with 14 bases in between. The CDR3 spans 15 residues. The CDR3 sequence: CASSEGRRNDSPLHF. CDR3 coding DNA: TGCGCCAGCAGTGAAGGGCGGAGAAATGATTCACCCCTCCACTTT.

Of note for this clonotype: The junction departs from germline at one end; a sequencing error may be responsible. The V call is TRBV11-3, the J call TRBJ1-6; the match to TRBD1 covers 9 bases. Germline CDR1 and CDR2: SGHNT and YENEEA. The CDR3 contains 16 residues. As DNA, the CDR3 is TGTGCCAACAGCTTGGTTGGACAGGGGAGTAATTCACCCCTCCACTTT. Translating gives CANSLVGQGSNSPLHF. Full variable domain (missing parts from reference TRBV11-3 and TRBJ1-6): EAGVVQSPRYKIIEKKQPVAFWCNPISGHNTLYWYLQNLGQGPELLIRYENEEAVDDSQLPKDRFSAERLKGVDSTLKIQPAELGDSAVYLCANSLVGQGSNSPLHFGNGTRLTVT.

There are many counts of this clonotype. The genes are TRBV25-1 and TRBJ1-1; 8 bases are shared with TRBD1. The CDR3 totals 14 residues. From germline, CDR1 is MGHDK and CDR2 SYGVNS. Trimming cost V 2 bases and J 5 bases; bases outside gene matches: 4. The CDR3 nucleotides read TGTGCCAGCAGTGAAACAGGGGGTGTTACTGAAGCTTTCTTT. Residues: CASSETGGVTEAFF.

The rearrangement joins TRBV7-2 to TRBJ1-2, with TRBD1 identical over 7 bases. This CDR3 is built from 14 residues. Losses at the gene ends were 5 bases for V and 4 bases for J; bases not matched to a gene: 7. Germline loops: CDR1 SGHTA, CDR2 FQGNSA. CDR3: CASSGMGQLYGYTF. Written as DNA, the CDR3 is TGTGCCAGCAGCGGAATGGGACAGCTCTATGGCTACACCTTC. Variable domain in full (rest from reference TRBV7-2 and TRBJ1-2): GAGVSQSPSNKVTEKGKDVELRCDPISGHTALYWYRQSLGQGLEFLIYFQGNSAPDKSGLPSDRFSAERTGGSVSTLTIQRTQQEDSAVYLCASSGMGQLYGYTFGSGTRLTVV.

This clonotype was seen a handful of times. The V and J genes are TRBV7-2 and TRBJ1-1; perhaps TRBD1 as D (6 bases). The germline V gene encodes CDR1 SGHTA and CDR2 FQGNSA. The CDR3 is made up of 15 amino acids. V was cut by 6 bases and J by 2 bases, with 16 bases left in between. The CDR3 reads CASSRKQGANTEAFF. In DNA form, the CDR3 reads TGTGCCAGCAGTCGAAAACAGGGAGCAAACACTGAAGCTTTCTTT.

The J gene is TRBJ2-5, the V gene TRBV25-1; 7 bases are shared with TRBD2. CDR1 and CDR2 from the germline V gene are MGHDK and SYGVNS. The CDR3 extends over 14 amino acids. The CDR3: CARDGSGVEETQYF. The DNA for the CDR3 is TGTGCTAGAGATGGAAGCGGGGTTGAAGAGACCCAGTACTTC.

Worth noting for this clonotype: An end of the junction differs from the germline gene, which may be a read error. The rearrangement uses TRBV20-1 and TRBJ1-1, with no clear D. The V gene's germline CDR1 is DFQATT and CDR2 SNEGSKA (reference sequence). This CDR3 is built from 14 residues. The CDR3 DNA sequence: TGCAGTGCTAGAAGGGTGGCCAGGACGACCGAAGTTTTCTTT. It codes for CSARRVARTTEVFF.

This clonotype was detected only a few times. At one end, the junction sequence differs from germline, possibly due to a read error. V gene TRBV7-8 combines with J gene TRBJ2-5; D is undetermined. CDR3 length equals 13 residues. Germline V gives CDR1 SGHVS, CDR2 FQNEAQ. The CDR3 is CASSFEQQETRYF. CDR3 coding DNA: TGTGCCAGCAGCTTCGAGCAGCAAGAGACCCGGTACTTC.

The CDR3 DNA reads TGTGCCAGCAGTGGCCTAGGGAGGGTCCTTAACACCGGGGAGCTGTTTTTT. It specifies CASSGLGRVLNTGELFF. This chain connects TRBV25-1 to TRBJ2-2; 7 nucleotides line up with TRBD2. The CDR3 runs to 17 residues. The germline CDR1 and CDR2 sequences are MGHDK and SYGVNS. Trimming cost V 4 bases and J 2 bases; bases outside gene matches: 10.

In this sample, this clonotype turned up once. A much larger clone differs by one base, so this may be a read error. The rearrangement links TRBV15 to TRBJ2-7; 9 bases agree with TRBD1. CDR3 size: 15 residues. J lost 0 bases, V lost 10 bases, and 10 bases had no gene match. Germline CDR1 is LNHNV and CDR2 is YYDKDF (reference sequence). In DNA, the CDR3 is TGTGCCAGCAAGGACAGGGGAACTAACTCCTACGAGCAGTACTTC. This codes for CASKDRGTNSYEQYF.

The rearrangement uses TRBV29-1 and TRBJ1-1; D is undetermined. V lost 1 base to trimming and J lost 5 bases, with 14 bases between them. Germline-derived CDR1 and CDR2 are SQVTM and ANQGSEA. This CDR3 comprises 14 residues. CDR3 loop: CSVEGIVGGTEAFF. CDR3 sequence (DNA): TGCAGCGTTGAAGGAATTGTGGGAGGGACTGAAGCTTTCTTT.

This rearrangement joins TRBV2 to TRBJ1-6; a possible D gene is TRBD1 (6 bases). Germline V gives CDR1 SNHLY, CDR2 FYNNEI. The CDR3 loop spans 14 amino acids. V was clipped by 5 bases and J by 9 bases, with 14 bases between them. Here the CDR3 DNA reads TGTGCCAGCAGTAAGCCCGGGGGGCTTTCACCCCTCCACTTT. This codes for CASSKPGGLSPLHF.

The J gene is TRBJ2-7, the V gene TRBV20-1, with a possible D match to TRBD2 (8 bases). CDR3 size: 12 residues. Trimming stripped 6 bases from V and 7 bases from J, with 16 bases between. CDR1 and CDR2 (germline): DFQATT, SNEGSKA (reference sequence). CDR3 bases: TGCAGTGCCAGCGGGGGACAGCGAGAGCAGTACTTC. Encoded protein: CSASGGQREQYF.

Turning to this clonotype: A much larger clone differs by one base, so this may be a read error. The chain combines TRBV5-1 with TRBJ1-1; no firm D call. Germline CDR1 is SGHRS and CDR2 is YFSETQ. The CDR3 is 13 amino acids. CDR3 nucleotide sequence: TGTGCCAGCAGCTGGTCTCGGGACACTGAAGCTTTCTTT. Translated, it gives CASSWSRDTEAFF. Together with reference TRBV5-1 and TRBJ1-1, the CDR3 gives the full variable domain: KAGVTQTPRYLIKTRGQQVTLSCSPISGHRSVSWYQQTPGQGLQFLFEYFSETQRNKGNFPGRFSGRQFSNSRSEMNVSTLELGDSALYLCASSWSRDTEAFFGQGTRLTVV.

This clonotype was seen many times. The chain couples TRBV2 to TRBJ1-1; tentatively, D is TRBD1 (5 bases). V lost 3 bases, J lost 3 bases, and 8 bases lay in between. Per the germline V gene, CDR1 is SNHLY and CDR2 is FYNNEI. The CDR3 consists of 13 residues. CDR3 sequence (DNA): TGTGCCAGCAGTGAGGACATCTACACTGAAGCTTTCTTT. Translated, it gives CASSEDIYTEAFF.

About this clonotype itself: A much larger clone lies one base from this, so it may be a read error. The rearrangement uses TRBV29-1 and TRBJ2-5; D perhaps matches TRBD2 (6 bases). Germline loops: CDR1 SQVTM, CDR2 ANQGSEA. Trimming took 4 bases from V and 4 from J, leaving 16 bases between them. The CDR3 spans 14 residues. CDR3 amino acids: CSVADGGPGETQYF. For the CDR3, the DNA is TGCAGCGTTGCAGACGGAGGGCCAGGAGAGACCCAGTACTTC.

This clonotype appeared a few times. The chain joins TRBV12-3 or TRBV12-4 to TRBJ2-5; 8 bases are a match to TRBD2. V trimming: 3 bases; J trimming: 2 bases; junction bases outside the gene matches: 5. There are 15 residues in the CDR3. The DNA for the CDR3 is TGTGCCAGCAGTTTGGCCAGCGGGGGACAAGAGACCCAGTACTTC. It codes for CASSLASGGQETQYF.